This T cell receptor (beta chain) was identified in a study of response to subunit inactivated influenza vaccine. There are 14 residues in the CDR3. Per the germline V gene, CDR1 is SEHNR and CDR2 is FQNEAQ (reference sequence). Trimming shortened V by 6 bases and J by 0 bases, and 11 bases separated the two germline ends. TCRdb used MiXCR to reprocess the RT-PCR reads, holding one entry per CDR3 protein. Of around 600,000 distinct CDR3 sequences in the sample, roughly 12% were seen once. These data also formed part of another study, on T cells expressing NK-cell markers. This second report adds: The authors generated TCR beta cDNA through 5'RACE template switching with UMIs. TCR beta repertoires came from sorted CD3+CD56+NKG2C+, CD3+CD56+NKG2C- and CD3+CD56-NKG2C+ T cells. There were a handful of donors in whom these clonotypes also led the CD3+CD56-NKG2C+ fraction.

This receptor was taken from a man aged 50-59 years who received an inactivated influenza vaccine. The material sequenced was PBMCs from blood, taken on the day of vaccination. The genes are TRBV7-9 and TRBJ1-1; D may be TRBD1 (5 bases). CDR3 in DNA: TGTGCCAGCAGGCCAGGGACGGTGAACACTGAAGCTTTCTTT. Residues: CASRPGTVNTEAFF. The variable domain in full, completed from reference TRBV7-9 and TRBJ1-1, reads DTGVSQNPRHKITKRGQNVTFRCDPISEHNRLYWYRQTLGQGPEFLTYFQNEAQLEKSRLLSDRFSAERPKGSFSTLEIQRTEQGDSAMYLCASRPGTVNTEAFFGQGTRLTVV.